The clone carrying this T cell receptor (beta chain) was recorded at least ten times. This entry comes from a study of HIV-infected children after antiretroviral therapy interruption. As for the study in general: Median age was approximately 9.5 years (interruption) and approximately 8 years (continuous). Weeks 0, 48 and 150 were sampled under continuous treatment.

Treatment defined: PENTA 11 planned treatment interruption arm or continuous ART arm. At least 24 weeks of at least three-drug ART, in children 2 to 15 years. With V trimmed by 7 bases and J by 7 bases, 13 bases remained unmatched. The germline V gene has CDR1 MDHEN and CDR2 SYDVKM. This CDR3 has 15 amino acids. A 3' RACE protocol on RNA, with unique molecular identifiers, produced the TCR library. A single record per CDR3 protein comes from TCRdb applying MiXCR to the 3' RACE reads. The sample shows roughly 46,000 distinct CDR3 sequences, around 4.7% of them seen only once. This sequence originates from a pool of human donors with HIV. The V call is TRBV28, the J call TRBJ1-5, with 7 bases aligning to TRBD1. Sequenced here: CD45RA+ CD4+ T cells from PBMCs, pooled from several time points, sampled from a donor given antiretroviral therapy, either interrupted or continuous. Subset defined: naive CD4+ CD45RA+ CD45RO- T cells. The CDR3 region has the DNA TGTGCCAGCACCCCGCTCACAGGGGTGGGACAGCCCCAGCATTTT. Translated, it gives CASTPLTGVGQPQHF. Looking up the rest from reference TRBV28 and TRBJ1-5 gives the full variable domain: DVKVTQSSRYLVKRTGEKVFLECVQDMDHENMFWYRQDPGLGLRLIYFSYDVKMKEKGDIPEGYSVSREKKERFSLILESASTNQTSMYLCASTPLTGVGQPQHFGDGTRLSIL.